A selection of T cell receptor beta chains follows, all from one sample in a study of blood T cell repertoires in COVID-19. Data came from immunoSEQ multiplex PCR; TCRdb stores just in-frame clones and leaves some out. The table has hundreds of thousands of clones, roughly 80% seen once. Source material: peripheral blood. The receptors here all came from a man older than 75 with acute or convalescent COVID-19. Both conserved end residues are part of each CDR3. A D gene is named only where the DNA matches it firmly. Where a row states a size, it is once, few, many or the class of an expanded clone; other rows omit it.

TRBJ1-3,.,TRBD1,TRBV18,CASSPAGQRGNTIYF,TGTGCCAGCTCACCAGCGGGACAGCGTGGAAACACCATATATTTT
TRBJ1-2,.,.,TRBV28,CAAETPPGAPSINGYTF,TGTGCCGCGGAAACCCCCCCAGGGGCCCCTTCGATAAATGGCTACACCTTC
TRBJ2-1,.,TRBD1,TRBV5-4,CASSFPGQGGHGDEQFF,TGTGCCAGCAGCTTTCCGGGACAGGGAGGCCACGGCGATGAGCAGTTCTTC
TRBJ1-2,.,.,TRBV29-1,CSVEDPSGGFYGYTF,TGCAGCGTTGAAGACCCTTCCGGGGGTTTCTATGGCTACACCTTC
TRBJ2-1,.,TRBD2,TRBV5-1,CASSWTSGSKNEQFF,TGCGCCAGCAGCTGGACTAGCGGGAGTAAGAATGAGCAGTTCTTC
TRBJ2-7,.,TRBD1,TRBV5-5,CASSVEWTGEQYF,TGTGCCAGCAGTGTGGAGTGGACAGGGGAGCAGTACTTC
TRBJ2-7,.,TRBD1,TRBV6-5,CASSYGTGGSYEQYF,TGTGCCAGCAGTTACGGGACAGGGGGCTCCTACGAGCAGTACTTC
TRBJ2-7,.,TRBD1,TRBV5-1,CASSYRGKAPSYEQYF,TGCGCCAGCAGTTACAGGGGGAAGGCCCCTTCCTACGAGCAGTACTTC
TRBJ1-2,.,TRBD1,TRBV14,CASSRTTGGSWGYTF,TGTGCCAGCAGCCGAACAACAGGGGGCTCTTGGGGCTACACCTTC
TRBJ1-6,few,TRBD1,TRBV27,CASPQTGRRNSPLHF,TGTGCCAGTCCCCAGACAGGGCGTCGGAATTCACCCCTCCACTTT
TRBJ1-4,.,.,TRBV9,CASSGGRTNEKLFF,TGTGCCAGCAGCGGGGGGCGTACAAATGAAAAACTGTTTTTT
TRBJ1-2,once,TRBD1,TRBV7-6,CAGQGARGYTF,TGTGCCGGACAGGGGGCGCGTGGCTACACCTTC
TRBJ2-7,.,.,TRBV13,CASSLVTQVGGPDEQYF,TGTGCCAGCAGCTTAGTGACTCAGGTCGGGGGGCCTGACGAGCAGTACTTC
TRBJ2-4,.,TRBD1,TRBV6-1,CASSEARWTGGAKNIQYF,TGTGCCAGCAGTGAAGCGAGGTGGACAGGGGGCGCCAAAAACATTCAGTACTTC
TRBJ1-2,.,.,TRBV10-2,CASKMTGTYYGYTF,TGCGCCAGCAAAATGACGGGTACCTACTATGGCTACACCTTC
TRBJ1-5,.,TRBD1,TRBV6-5,CASSYPGQGGNQPQHF,TGTGCCAGCAGTTACCCAGGACAGGGAGGCAATCAGCCCCAGCATTTT
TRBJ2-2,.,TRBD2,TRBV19,CASKNAAGAHTGELFF,TGTGCCAGTAAGAACGCAGCGGGAGCGCACACCGGGGAGCTGTTTTTT
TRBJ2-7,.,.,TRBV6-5,CASNPGGRGEQYF,TGTGCCAGCAACCCCGGCGGGCGGGGAGAGCAGTACTTC
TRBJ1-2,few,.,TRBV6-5,CASRRVANYGYTF,TGTGCCAGCAGGCGGGTAGCTAACTATGGCTACACCTTC
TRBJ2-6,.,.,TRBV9,CASSVVPVSGANVLTF,TGTGCCAGCAGCGTAGTACCGGTCTCTGGGGCCAACGTCCTGACTTTC
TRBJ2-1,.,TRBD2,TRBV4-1,CASSQERGLVQFF,TGCGCCAGCAGCCAAGAAAGGGGACTAGTCCAGTTCTTC
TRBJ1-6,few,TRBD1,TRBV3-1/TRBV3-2,CASSQTGGTNSPLHF,TGTGCCAGCAGCCAAACAGGGGGTACAAATTCACCCCTCCACTTT
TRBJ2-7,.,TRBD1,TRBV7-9,CASSVLQGARNFYEQYF,TGTGCCAGCAGCGTATTACAGGGGGCGCGAAATTTCTACGAGCAGTACTTC
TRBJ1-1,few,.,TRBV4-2,CASSHPPWRSGGTEAFF,TGTGCCAGCAGCCACCCCCCGTGGCGGTCGGGCGGGACTGAAGCTTTCTTT
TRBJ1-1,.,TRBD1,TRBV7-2,CASSIRGDRGGDTEAFF,TGTGCCAGCAGCATCAGGGGGGACAGAGGGGGTGACACTGAAGCTTTCTTT
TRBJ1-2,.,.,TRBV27,CASSRQGMLGYTF,TGTGCCAGCAGTCGTCAGGGCATGCTTGGCTACACCTTC
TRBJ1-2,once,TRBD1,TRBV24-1,CATSEAPGQGASYGYTF,TGTGCCACCAGTGAAGCCCCGGGACAGGGGGCTAGCTATGGCTACACCTTC
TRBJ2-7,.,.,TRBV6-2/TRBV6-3,CASSYSLYEQYF,TGTGCCAGCAGTTACTCACTGTACGAGCAGTACTTC
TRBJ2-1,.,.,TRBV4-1,CASRTQGTNNEQFF,TGCGCCAGCAGAACCCAGGGGACCAACAATGAGCAGTTCTTC
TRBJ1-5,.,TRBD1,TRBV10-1,CATRTGANNQPQHF,TGCGCCACCAGGACAGGGGCGAACAATCAGCCCCAGCATTTT
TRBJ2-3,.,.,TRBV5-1,CASSQQATITDTQYF,TGCGCCAGCAGCCAACAGGCTACTATCACAGATACGCAGTATTTT
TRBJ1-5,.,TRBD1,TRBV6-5,CASSSPRGTAQHF,TGTGCCAGCAGTTCTCCTCGTGGGACAGCCCAGCATTTT
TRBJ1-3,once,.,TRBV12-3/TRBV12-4,CASSTKNTIYF,TGTGCCAGCAGTACTAAAAACACCATATATTTT
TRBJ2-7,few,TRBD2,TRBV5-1,CASSFGGVYEQYF,TGCGCCAGCAGCTTCGGGGGGGTGTACGAGCAGTACTTC
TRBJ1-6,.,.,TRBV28,CASNGNRYNSPLHF,TGTGCCAGCAACGGGAATCGCTATAATTCACCCCTCCACTTT
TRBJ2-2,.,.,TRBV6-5,CASSYEAQGYTGELFF,TGTGCCAGCAGTTACGAGGCACAGGGCTACACCGGGGAGCTGTTTTTT
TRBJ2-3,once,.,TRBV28,CASSLIVGRADTQYF,TGTGCCAGCAGTTTGATCGTGGGCAGGGCAGATACGCAGTATTTT
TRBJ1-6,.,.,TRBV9,CASSPQPNRRLDSPLHF,TGTGCCAGCAGCCCCCAACCCAACCGGAGATTGGATTCACCCCTCCACTTT
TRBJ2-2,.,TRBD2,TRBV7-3,CASSDPGLAGGTGELFF,TGTGCCAGCAGCGACCCGGGACTAGCGGGAGGCACCGGGGAGCTGTTTTTT
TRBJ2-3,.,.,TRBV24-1,CATSEGGQVRTDTQYF,TGTGCCACCAGTGAGGGAGGACAGGTCCGCACAGATACGCAGTATTTT